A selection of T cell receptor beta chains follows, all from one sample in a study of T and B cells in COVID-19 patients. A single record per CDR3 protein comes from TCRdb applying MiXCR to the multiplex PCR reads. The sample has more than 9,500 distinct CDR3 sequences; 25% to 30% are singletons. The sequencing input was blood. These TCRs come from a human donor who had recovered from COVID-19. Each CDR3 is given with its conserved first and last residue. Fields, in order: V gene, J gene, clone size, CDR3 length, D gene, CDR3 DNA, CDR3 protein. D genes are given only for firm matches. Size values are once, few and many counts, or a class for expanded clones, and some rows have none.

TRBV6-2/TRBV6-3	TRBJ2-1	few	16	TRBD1	TGTGCCAGCAGACTCCCCCAGGGGGCGAGGAAGGATGAGCAGTTCTTC	CASRLPQGARKDEQFF
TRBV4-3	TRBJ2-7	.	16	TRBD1	TGTGCCAGCAGCCAAGGGGGCCTACAGGGAGCCTACGAGCAGTACTTC	CASSQGGLQGAYEQYF
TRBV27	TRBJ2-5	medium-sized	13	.	TGTGCCAGCAGTTGGGCAGGACAAGAGACCCAGTACTTC	CASSWAGQETQYF
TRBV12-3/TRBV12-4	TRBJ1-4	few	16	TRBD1	TGTGCCAGCAGTCCCGACAGGGGAATAACTAATGAAAAACTGTTTTTT	CASSPDRGITNEKLFF
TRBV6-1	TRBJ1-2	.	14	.	TGTGCCAGCAAACCCATAGGGGTTGGCTATGGCTACACCTTC	CASKPIGVGYGYTF
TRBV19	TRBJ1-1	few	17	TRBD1	TGTGCCAGCTGCGGGACAGGGGGCTTTAGGGCCGACACTGAAGCTTTCTTT	CASCGTGGFRADTEAFF
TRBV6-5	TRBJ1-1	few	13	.	TGTGCCAGCTCCCTCTGGTTGAGGGGGAAAGCTTTCTTT	CASSLWLRGKAFF
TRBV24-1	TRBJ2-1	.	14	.	TGTGCCACCAGCCCTGGGTGGTCCTACAATGAGCAGTTCTTC	CATSPGWSYNEQFF
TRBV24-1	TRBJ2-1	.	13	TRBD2	TGTGCCACCGGGTCTAGCGGGAGCAATGAGCAGTTCTTC	CATGSSGSNEQFF
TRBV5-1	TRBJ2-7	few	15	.	TGCGCCAGCAGCTTGGAGGGTGTGGGCAACGACGAGCAGTACTTC	CASSLEGVGNDEQYF
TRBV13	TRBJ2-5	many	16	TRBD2	TGTGCCAGCAGCCCGCCGGGAGGGCCCTCCCGGGAGACCCAGTACTTC	CASSPPGGPSRETQYF
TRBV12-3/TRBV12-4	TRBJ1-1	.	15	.	TGTGCCAGCAGTTTAGCTGACGGGGGGAACACTGAAGCTTTCTTT	CASSLADGGNTEAFF
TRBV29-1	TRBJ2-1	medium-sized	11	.	TGCAGCGCTGCCTACGACAATGAGCAGTTCTTC	CSAAYDNEQFF
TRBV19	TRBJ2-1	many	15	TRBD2	TGTGCCAGTAGTATAGGCGGGAGGGCCTTCAATGAGCAGTTCTTC	CASSIGGRAFNEQFF
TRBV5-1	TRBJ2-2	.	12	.	TGCGCCAGCAGCACCTCCATGGGGGAGCTGTTTTTT	CASSTSMGELFF
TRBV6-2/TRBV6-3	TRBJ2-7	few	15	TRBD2	TGTGCCACCTACAGGGCGACTAGCGGGAGCAAGGAGCAGTACTTC	CATYRATSGSKEQYF
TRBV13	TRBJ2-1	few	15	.	TGTGCCAGCAGCTTATGGGGCGCCGCGAACAATGAGCAGTTCTTC	CASSLWGAANNEQFF
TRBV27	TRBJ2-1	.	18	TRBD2	TGTGCCAGCAGTTTATCTGGGACTAGCGGCCACCTGGGGGATGAGCAGTTCTTC	CASSLSGTSGHLGDEQFF
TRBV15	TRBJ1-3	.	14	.	TGTGCCACCAAGGGATGGGGCAGGGGAAACACCATATATTTT	CATKGWGRGNTIYF
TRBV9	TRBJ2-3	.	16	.	TGTGCCAGCAGCCCCCCCCAGACAGTACTATCAGATACGCAGTATTTT	CASSPPQTVLSDTQYF
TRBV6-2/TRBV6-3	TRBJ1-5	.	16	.	TGTGCCAGCAGTGGTAGGGCAGGTGAGACCAATCAGCCCCAGCATTTT	CASSGRAGETNQPQHF
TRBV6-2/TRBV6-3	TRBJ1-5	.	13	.	TGTGCCAGCAGTCCCACTGGGAATCAGCCCCAGCATTTT	CASSPTGNQPQHF
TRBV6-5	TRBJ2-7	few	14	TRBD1	TGTGCCAGCAGCGCGGGACAGGGGTCCTACGAGCAGTACTTC	CASSAGQGSYEQYF
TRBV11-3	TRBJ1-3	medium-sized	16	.	TGTGCCAGCAGCTTCGGAGGAACCAGCTCTGGAAACACCATATATTTT	CASSFGGTSSGNTIYF
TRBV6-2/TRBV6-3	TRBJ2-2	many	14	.	TGTGCCAGCAGTTACTGGCAGAACACCGGGGAGCTGTTTTTT	CASSYWQNTGELFF
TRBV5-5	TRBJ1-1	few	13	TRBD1	TGTGCCAGCAGCCGAACGACAGGGGCTCAAGCTTTCTTT	CASSRTTGAQAFF
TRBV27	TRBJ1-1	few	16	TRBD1	TGTGCCAGCAGTCAGGGACAGGGCCTAATGAACACTGAAGCTTTCTTT	CASSQGQGLMNTEAFF
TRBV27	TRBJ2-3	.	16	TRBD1	TGTGCCAGCAGTTTATGGGCGACTCCAGGGGGAGATACGCAGTATTTT	CASSLWATPGGDTQYF
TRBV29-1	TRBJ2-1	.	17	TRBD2	TGCAGCCCAACACTAGCGGGAGGGCCTCGGACGTACAATGAGCAGTTCTTC	CSPTLAGGPRTYNEQFF
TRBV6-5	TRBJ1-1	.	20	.	TGTGCCAGCAGTGAGGGGAGGCCAGGGACCTCTCTATCGATGAACACTGAAGCTTTCTTT	CASSEGRPGTSLSMNTEAFF
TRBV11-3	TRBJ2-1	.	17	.	TGTGCCAGCAGCTCCGATTCTCGAGGGACCCCAATAGGTGAGCAGTTCTTC	CASSSDSRGTPIGEQFF
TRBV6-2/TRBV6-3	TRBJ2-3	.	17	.	TGTGCCACCTGGCGGGCCAGATCAGCCTTCGGCACAGATACGCAGTATTTT	CATWRARSAFGTDTQYF
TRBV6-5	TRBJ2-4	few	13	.	TGTGCCAGCAGTTACCCGGGGACGAACATTCAGTACTTC	CASSYPGTNIQYF
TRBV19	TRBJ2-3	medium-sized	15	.	TGTGCCAGTAGTATGGGGGGCCCGAGGGGAGATACGCAGTATTTT	CASSMGGPRGDTQYF
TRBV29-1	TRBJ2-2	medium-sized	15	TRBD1	TGCAGCGCCCGCCCACAGGGGGCGAGCACCGGGGAGCTGTTTTTT	CSARPQGASTGELFF
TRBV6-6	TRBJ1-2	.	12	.	TGTGCCAGCAGAATGCAGAACTATGGCTACACCTTC	CASRMQNYGYTF
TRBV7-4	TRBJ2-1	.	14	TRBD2	TGTGCCAGCAGCTTAACGTGGACTAGCGGCGAGCAGTTCTTC	CASSLTWTSGEQFF
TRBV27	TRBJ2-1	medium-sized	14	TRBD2	TGTGCCACGCGGACTAGCGGGTCTAACAATGAGCAGTTCTTC	CATRTSGSNNEQFF
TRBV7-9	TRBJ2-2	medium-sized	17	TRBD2	TGTGCCAGCAGCCCTAGGGGACTAGCGGGAGTTCCCCGGGAGCTGTTTTTT	CASSPRGLAGVPRELFF
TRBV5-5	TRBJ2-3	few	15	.	TGTGCCAGCAGCTTGGGAAGGACCCTCGGAGATACGCAGTATTTT	CASSLGRTLGDTQYF
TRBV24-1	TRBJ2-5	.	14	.	TGTGCCACCAGTGATAGGAGGGCCCAAGAGACCCAGTACTTC	CATSDRRAQETQYF
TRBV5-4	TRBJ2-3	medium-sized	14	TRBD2	TGTGCCAGCAGCCAAAGGACTAGCGGAGATACGCAGTATTTT	CASSQRTSGDTQYF
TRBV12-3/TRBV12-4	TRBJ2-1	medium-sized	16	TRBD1	TGTGCCAGCAGTCCACCGGGACAGGGGTTCGCCAATGAGCAGTTCTTC	CASSPPGQGFANEQFF
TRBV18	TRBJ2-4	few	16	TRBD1	TGTGCCAGCTCACCACCGACAGGGGTGGCCAAAAACATTCAGTACTTC	CASSPPTGVAKNIQYF
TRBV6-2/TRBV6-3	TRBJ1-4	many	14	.	TGTGCCAGCAGGAAGTCGGACAGCTATGAAAAACTGTTTTTT	CASRKSDSYEKLFF
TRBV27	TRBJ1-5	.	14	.	TGTGCCAGCAGTTTACAGGGATCCAATCAGCCCCAGCATTTT	CASSLQGSNQPQHF
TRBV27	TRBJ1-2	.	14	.	TGTGCCAGCAGTTTATCAGATCCTCGTAGGGGCTACACCTTC	CASSLSDPRRGYTF
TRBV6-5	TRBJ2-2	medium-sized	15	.	TGTGCCAGCAGTTACCCTAACTGGCCTCCCGGGGAGCTGTTTTTT	CASSYPNWPPGELFF
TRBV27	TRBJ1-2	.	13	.	TGTGCCAGCAGTTTGACGGGGGACTATGGCTACACCTTC	CASSLTGDYGYTF
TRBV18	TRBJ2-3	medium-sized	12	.	TGTGCCAGCTCACGGAGGACAGATACGCAGTATTTT	CASSRRTDTQYF
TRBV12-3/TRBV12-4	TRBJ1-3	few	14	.	TGTGCCAGCAGTTTGGGGCAGGTCCTAGACACCATATATTTT	CASSLGQVLDTIYF
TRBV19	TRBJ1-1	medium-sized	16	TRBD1	TGTGCCAGTAGTTATCGTGACAGGGGTCGAGGAACTGAAGCTTTCTTT	CASSYRDRGRGTEAFF
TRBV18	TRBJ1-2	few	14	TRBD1	TGTGCCAGCTCACCATTGGAGGGGGCATTTGGCTACACCTTC	CASSPLEGAFGYTF